The 5 T cell receptor beta chains reported below all come from one sample, sequenced in a study of graft-versus-host responses after intestinal transplantation. Only in-frame clones appear in the TCRdb table, and some are missing; sequencing was by immunoSEQ multiplex PCR. The sample lists over 100,000 clones, roughly 84% seen once, with 0.9% in the top ten. These receptors' antigens are unknown. Source: unstimulated CD4+ T cells sorted from spleen or lymph node cells, taken before intestinal transplant. Receptors originate from a human donor who received an intestinal transplant.

The V and J genes are TRBV21-1 and TRBJ1-2; the table's D call TRBD1 went unverified against the DNA. TRBV21-1 has pseudogene status. The CDR3 is 13 amino acids. The CDR3 sequence is CASSKTGNYGYTF. The CDR3 DNA is TGTGCCAGCAGCAAGACAGGAAACTATGGCTACACCTTC.

The chain uses TRBV5-4 and TRBJ1-4, with 7 bases matching TRBD1. J gave up 8 bases and V 0 bases, and 4 bases lay outside the gene matches. This CDR3 spans 14 amino acids. CDR1 is SGHNT and CDR2 is YYREEE in the germline V gene (reference sequence). The CDR3 reads CASSLDRGGEKLFF. CDR3 nucleotide sequence: TGTGCCAGCAGCTTGGACAGGGGAGGGGAAAAACTGTTTTTT.

This chain connects TRBV19 to TRBJ2-5; the match to TRBD2 covers 10 bases. The CDR3 contains 15 residues. Germline lookup yields CDR1 LNHDA and CDR2 SQIVND (reference sequence). V lost 5 bases, J lost 0 bases, and 3 bases stayed unmatched. The CDR3 loop is CASSSGLANQETQYF. DNA of the CDR3: TGTGCCAGTAGTTCGGGACTAGCGAACCAAGAGACCCAGTACTTC.

The rearrangement links TRBV5-1 to TRBJ1-1, with D possibly matching TRBD1 (5 bases). CDR1 is SGHRS, CDR2 YFSETQ, per germline. CDR3 length: 14 residues. Trimming removed 1 base from V and 4 bases from J, with 11 bases in between. CDR3 DNA sequence: TGCGCCAGCAGCTTGACAGTCGGGGCCACTGAAGCTTTCTTT. This translates into CASSLTVGATEAFF.

V is TRBV7-2 and J is TRBJ1-6; TRBD1 matches 7 bases. The length of the CDR3 is 15 residues. Unmatched junction bases numbered 6, after V lost 7 bases and J lost 3 bases. The germline V gene has CDR1 SGHTA and CDR2 FQGNSA. CDR3 loop: CASTIAGGYNSPLHF. DNA for the CDR3: TGTGCCAGCACCATCGCAGGGGGCTATAATTCACCCCTCCACTTT.